Following are 4 T cell receptor beta chains from one sample sequenced in a study of monozygotic twins with inflammatory bowel disease (dated by TCRdb to the late 2010s). Library generation was performed with 5' RACE. The run used an Illumina HiSeq 2500. TCRdb reprocessed the sequencing reads and holds a single record per CDR3 protein sequence, with no DNA. For this sample, the table gives approximately 400,000 distinct CDR3 sequences. The ten largest clones take up 2% to 3% of the sample. The sample comprised blood. The receptors were sampled from a human donor with ulcerative colitis or Crohn's disease, or a healthy co-twin of an affected twin (not recorded which).

CDR3 amino acids: CASRAQGKQVTGELFF. The chain carries TRBV12-3 or TRBV12-4 and TRBJ2-2; the D call from TCRdb, TRBD1, cannot be confirmed without DNA. CDR3 size: 16 residues.

The chain combines TRBV28 with TRBJ2-5. The CDR3 extends over 13 amino acids. Germline CDR1 is MDHEN and CDR2 is SYDVKM. CDR3 protein: CASSFGREETQYF.

This chain uses TRBV6-1 with TRBJ2-2. Germline V gene sequence: CDR1 MNHNS, CDR2 SASEGT. This CDR3 has 14 amino acids. CDR3 residues: CASAFNANTGELFF.

The chain is built from TRBV3-1 and TRBJ2-6. The CDR3 covers 17 residues. Looked up from germline, CDR1 is LGHDT and CDR2 is YNNKEL (reference sequence). CDR3 sequence reads: CASSQDSPRVGANVLTF.